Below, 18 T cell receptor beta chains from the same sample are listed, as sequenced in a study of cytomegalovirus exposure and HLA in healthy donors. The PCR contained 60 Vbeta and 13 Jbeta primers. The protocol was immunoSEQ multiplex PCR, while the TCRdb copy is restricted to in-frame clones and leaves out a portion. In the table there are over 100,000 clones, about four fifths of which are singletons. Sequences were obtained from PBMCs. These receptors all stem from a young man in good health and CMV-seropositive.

The CDR3 here is CASSLPSVVAGASTDTQYF. The CDR3 bases are TGTGCCAGCAGTCTCCCGTCCGTTGTAGCGGGGGCCAGCACAGATACGCAGTATTTT. V gene TRBV2 combines with J gene TRBJ2-3, with TRBD2 matching 9 bases. Unmatched junction bases numbered 15, after V lost 5 bases and J lost 0 bases. This CDR3 contains 19 residues. Germline V gene sequence: CDR1 SNHLY, CDR2 FYNNEI.

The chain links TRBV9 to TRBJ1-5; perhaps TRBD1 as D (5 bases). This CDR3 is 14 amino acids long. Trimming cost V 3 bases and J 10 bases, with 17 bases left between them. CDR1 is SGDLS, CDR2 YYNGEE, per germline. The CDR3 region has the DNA TGTGCCAGCAGCGAGGGGCCGGAGCAGGGACCCCAGCATTTT. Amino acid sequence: CASSEGPEQGPQHF.

In nucleotides, the CDR3 is TGTGCCAGCAGCTTCGAGCCGGGGGGAGAAAAACTGTTTTTT. Translating it yields CASSFEPGGEKLFF. This chain connects TRBV5-5 to TRBJ1-4, with a tentative D call TRBD1 (5 bases). Germline V lookup: CDR1 SGHKS, CDR2 YYEKEE (reference sequence). Trimming cost V 2 bases and J 8 bases, with 13 bases left between them. The CDR3 length is 14 residues.

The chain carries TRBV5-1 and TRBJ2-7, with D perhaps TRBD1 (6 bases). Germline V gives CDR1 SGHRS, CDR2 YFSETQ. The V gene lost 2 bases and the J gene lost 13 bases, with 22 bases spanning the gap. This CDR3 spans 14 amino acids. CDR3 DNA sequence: TGCGCCAGCAGCTTATTTCAGGGGACCTACGAGCCCTACTTC. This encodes CASSLFQGTYEPYF.

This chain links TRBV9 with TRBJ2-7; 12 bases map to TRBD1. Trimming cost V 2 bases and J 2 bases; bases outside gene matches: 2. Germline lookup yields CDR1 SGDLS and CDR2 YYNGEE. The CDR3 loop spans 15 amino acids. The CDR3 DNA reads TGTGCCAGCAGCGTGGGACAGGGGGCCACCTACGAGCAGTACTTC. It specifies CASSVGQGATYEQYF.

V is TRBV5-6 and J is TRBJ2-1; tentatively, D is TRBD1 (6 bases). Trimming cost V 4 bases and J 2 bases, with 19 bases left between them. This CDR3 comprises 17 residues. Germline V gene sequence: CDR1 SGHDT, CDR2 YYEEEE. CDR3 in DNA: TGTGCCAGCAGCCCCACCTGGGACAAAAAAACCTACAATGAGCAGTTCTTC. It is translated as CASSPTWDKKTYNEQFF.

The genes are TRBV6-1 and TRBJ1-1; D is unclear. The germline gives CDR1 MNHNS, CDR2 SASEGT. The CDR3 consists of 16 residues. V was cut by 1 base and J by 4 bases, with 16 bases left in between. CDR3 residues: CASSEGAWVLGTEAFF. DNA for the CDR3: TGTGCCAGCAGTGAAGGGGCCTGGGTTTTAGGCACTGAAGCTTTCTTT.

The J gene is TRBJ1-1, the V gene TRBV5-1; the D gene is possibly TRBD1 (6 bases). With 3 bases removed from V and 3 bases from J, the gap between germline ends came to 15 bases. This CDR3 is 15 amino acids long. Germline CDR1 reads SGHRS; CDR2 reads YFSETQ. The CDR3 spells CASSYRQAGDTEAFF. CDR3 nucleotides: TGCGCCAGCAGCTATCGACAGGCTGGGGACACTGAAGCTTTCTTT.

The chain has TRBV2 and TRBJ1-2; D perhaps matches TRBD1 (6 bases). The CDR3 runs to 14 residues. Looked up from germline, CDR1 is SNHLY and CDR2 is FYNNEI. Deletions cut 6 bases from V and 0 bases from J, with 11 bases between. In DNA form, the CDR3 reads TGTGCCAGCAGGTGGACAGCAGCTAACTATGGCTACACCTTC. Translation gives CASRWTAANYGYTF.

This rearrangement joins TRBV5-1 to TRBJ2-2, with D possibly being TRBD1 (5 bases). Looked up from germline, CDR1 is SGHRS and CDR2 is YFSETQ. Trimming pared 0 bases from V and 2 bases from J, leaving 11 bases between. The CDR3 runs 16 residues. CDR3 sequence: CASSLDGAFNTGELFF. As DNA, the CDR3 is TGCGCCAGCAGCTTGGATGGGGCGTTCAACACCGGGGAGCTGTTTTTT.

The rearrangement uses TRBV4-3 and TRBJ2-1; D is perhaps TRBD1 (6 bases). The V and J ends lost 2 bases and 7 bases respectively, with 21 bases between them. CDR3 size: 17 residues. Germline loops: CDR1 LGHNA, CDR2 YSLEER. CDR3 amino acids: CASSQLKQGFPGNEQFF. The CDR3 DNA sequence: TGCGCCAGCAGCCAACTTAAACAGGGTTTCCCGGGAAATGAGCAGTTCTTC.

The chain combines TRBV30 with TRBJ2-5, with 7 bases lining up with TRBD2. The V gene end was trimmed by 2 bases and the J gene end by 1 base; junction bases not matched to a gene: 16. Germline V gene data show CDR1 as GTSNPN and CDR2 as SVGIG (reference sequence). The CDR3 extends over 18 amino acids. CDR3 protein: CAWSPPGLVGGIQETQYF. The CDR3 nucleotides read TGTGCCTGGAGTCCCCCCGGACTAGTGGGGGGTATCCAAGAGACCCAGTACTTC.

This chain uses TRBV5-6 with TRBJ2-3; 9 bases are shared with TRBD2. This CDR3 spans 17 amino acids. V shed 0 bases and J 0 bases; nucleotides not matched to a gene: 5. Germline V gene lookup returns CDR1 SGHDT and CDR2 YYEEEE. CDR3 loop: CASSLAIAGASTDTQYF. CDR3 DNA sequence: TGTGCCAGCAGCTTGGCCATAGCGGGGGCTAGCACAGATACGCAGTATTTT.

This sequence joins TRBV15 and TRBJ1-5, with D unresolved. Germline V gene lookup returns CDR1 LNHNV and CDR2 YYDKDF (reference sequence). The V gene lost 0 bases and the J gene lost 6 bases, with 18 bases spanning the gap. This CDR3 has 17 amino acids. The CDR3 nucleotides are TGTGCCACCAGCAGAGAGACCCCACTGAAGCGGGGTCAGCCCCAGCATTTT. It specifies CATSRETPLKRGQPQHF.

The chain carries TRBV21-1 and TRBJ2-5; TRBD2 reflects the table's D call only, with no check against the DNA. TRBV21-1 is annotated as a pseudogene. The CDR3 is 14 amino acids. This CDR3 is CASSGGGPEETQYF. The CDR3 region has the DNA TGTGCCAGCAGCGGGGGAGGACCCGAAGAGACCCAGTACTTC.

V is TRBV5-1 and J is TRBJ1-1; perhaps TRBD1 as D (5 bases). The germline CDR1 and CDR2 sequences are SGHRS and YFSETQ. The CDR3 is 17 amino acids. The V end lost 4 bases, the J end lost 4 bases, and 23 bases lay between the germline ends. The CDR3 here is CASSGYLTGLLGTEAFF. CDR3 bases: TGCGCCAGCAGCGGGTACCTTACAGGTCTGCTAGGCACTGAAGCTTTCTTT.

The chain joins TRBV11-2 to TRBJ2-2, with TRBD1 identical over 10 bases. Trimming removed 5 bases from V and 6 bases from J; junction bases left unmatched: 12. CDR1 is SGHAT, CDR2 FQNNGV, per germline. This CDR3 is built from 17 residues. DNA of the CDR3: TGTGCCAGCAGCCGGATTTTGGGACAGGGGATGCCCGGGGAGCTGTTTTTT. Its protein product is CASSRILGQGMPGELFF. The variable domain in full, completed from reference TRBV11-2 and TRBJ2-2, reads EAGVAQSPRYKIIEKRQSVAFWCNPISGHATLYWYQQILGQGPKLLIQFQNNGVVDDSQLPKDRFSAERLKGVDSTLKIQPAKLEDSAVYLCASSRILGQGMPGELFFGEGSRLTVL.

The CDR3 here is CAWSQGDTQYF. DNA for the CDR3: TGTGCCTGGTCCCAGGGGGATACGCAGTATTTT. The V gene is TRBV30, the J gene TRBJ2-3; D is perhaps TRBD1 (6 bases). Germline V gene sequence: CDR1 GTSNPN, CDR2 SVGIG (reference sequence). With 5 bases removed from V and 6 bases from J, the gap between germline ends came to 9 bases. The CDR3 has 11 amino acids.